The 4 T cell receptor beta chains below were found in one sample sequenced in a study of blood T cell repertoires in COVID-19. Repertoires were generated with immunoSEQ multiplex PCR, while TCRdb's copy carries only in-frame clones and drops some. The sample lists around 120,000 clones, roughly nine tenths occurring once. The sequenced material came from peripheral blood. Source of these receptors: a human donor in a cohort sampled during active COVID-19.

V gene TRBV9 combines with J gene TRBJ2-7; TRBD2 is a possible D gene (5 bases). The ends were cut back, 4 bases at V and 6 bases at J, with 17 bases in the middle. Germline V gene data show CDR1 as SGDLS and CDR2 as YYNGEE. CDR3 size: 14 residues. CDR3 region: CASSSQRELGEQYF. Written as DNA, the CDR3 is TGTGCCAGCAGCTCCCAGAGGGAACTTGGCGAGCAGTACTTC.

This clone came up once. This chain connects TRBV5-1 to TRBJ2-7; D remains unclear. V lost 2 bases and J 0 bases, leaving 12 bases between the germline ends. The CDR3 loop spans 15 amino acids. CDR1 is SGHRS, CDR2 YFSETQ, per germline. Written as DNA, the CDR3 is TGCGCCAGCAGCTTTGGGCCCCCCAGCTCCTACGAGCAGTACTTC. It codes for CASSFGPPSSYEQYF.

The V gene is TRBV5-1, the J gene TRBJ1-1; 7 bases agree with TRBD1. Germline lookup yields CDR1 SGHRS and CDR2 YFSETQ. This CDR3 spans 16 amino acids. V shed 6 bases and J 3 bases; nucleotides not matched to a gene: 14. The CDR3 sequence is CASNKEGAPGDTEAFF. The CDR3 coding sequence is TGCGCCAGCAATAAGGAGGGGGCGCCGGGGGACACTGAAGCTTTCTTT.

The chain joins TRBV7-8 to TRBJ1-2; no clear D gene. The CDR3 is 15 residues long. Germline loops: CDR1 SGHVS, CDR2 FQNEAQ. The V and J ends lost 1 base and 2 bases respectively, with 11 bases between them. CDR3 in DNA: TGTGCCAGCAGCTTAGTCATATCGGGGAACTATGGCTACACCTTC. Translated: CASSLVISGNYGYTF.